This TCR beta chain was recovered during a study of CD8 T cells in ankylosing spondylitis. Scientists made TCR beta libraries using quantitative 5'-RACE with molecular barcodes. Using its own MiXCR run on the 5' RACE reads, TCRdb lists one record per CDR3 protein. The sample yields approximately 550,000 distinct CDR3 sequences, about an eighth seen once. Study-wide results and limits: What seemed typical of ankylosing spondylitis blood was a TCR beta motif built from under 10 highly homologous variants.

The length of the CDR3 is 15 residues. V was pared by 4 bases and J by 2 bases, with 6 bases of the junction left unmatched. From germline, CDR1 is MNHNS and CDR2 SASEGT. This clonotype was counted between two and nine times. No antigen is known for it. The chain employs TRBV6-1 and TRBJ2-5, with 8 nucleotides matching TRBD2. The origin of this receptor is a male donor with ankylosing spondylitis. Sequencing was done on a sample of blood, either unsorted or a sorted T cell fraction (not recorded which). The DNA of the CDR3 is TGTGCCAGCAGTGTCATCGGGGGGGAACAAGAGACCCAGTACTTC. As protein: CASSVIGGEQETQYF.